Each of the 6 T cell receptor beta chains below was sequenced from the same sample in a study of T cells in tuberculosis. The time point was: new active TB diagnosis, blood taken before or within 7 days of starting treatment. TCRdb keeps only in-frame clones here, not all; method: immunoSEQ multiplex PCR. The profile shows approximately 46,000 clones, about 95% of them singletons. The sequencing here drew on PBMCs, taken at tuberculosis diagnosis. These TCRs come from an adult with tuberculosis.

V is TRBV30 and J is TRBJ2-3; 9 bases agree with TRBD2. Germline assignment: CDR1 GTSNPN and CDR2 SVGIG (reference sequence). Trimming cost V 0 bases and J 4 bases; bases outside gene matches: 2. The CDR3 is 14 residues long. CDR3 loop: CAWSVAGGSDTQYF. In DNA, the CDR3 is TGTGCCTGGAGTGTAGCGGGAGGCTCAGATACGCAGTATTTT.

The V call is TRBV19, the J call TRBJ2-5; D possibly corresponds to TRBD2 (5 bases). This CDR3 contains 14 residues. V lost 4 bases to trimming and J lost 5 bases, with 14 bases between them. In germline, CDR1 is LNHDA, CDR2 SQIVND (reference sequence). In nucleotides, the CDR3 is TGTGCCAGTAGTACGACGAGGTCGGGGGAGACCCAGTACTTC. It specifies CASSTTRSGETQYF.

V gene TRBV4-3 combines with J gene TRBJ2-1, with 9 bases lining up with TRBD2. Germline CDR1 LGHNA, CDR2 YSLEER. The V and J ends lost 1 base and 5 bases, in that order; junction bases with no gene match: 9. This CDR3 is built from 17 residues. The CDR3 spells CASSQAVAGVGDNEQFF. As DNA, the CDR3 is TGCGCCAGCAGCCAAGCGGTAGCGGGAGTGGGTGACAATGAGCAGTTCTTC.

The chain combines TRBV7-2 with TRBJ1-2; 7 nucleotides agree with TRBD1. CDR1 and CDR2 (germline): SGHTA, FQGNSA. V shed 1 base and J 4 bases; nucleotides not matched to a gene: 6. The CDR3 length is 15 residues. For the CDR3, the DNA is TGTGCCAGCAGCTTAGGGACAGGAGCACTCTATGGCTACACCTTC. This translates into CASSLGTGALYGYTF. Using reference TRBV7-2 and TRBJ1-2 for the parts outside the CDR3, the full variable domain is GAGVSQSPSNKVTEKGKDVELRCDPISGHTALYWYRQSLGQGLEFLIYFQGNSAPDKSGLPSDRFSAERTGGSVSTLTIQRTQQEDSAVYLCASSLGTGALYGYTFGSGTRLTVV.

V usage is TRBV19 and J usage is TRBJ2-1; D uncertain. The CDR3 contains 15 residues. CDR1 is LNHDA and CDR2 is SQIVND in the germline V gene (reference sequence). The germline V and J ends were trimmed by 3 bases and 0 bases, with 9 bases remaining between them. The CDR3 coding sequence is TGTGCCAGTAGTATCTTCCATAGCTCCTACAATGAGCAGTTCTTC. Amino acids: CASSIFHSSYNEQFF.

The genes are TRBV9 and TRBJ2-2; D is perhaps TRBD1 (7 bases). V was cut by 0 bases and J by 7 bases, with 22 bases left in between. This CDR3 contains 18 residues. Germline CDR1 is SGDLS and CDR2 is YYNGEE. The CDR3, as DNA: TGTGCCAGCAGCGTAGCGTCAGGGGGGAATGCAGATCACGGGGAGCTGTTTTTT. Translated: CASSVASGGNADHGELFF.